Below, 7 T cell receptor beta chains from the same sample are listed, as sequenced in a study of response to subunit inactivated influenza vaccine. In TCRdb, the RT-PCR reads were re-called with MiXCR into one record per CDR3 protein. The data hold approximately 570,000 distinct CDR3 sequences, with approximately 7.6% observed a single time. The source material was PBMCs from blood, sampled roughly 24 months after vaccination. The receptors shown here come from a man between 45 and 75 years old who received an inactivated influenza vaccine.

The rearrangement joins TRBV4-2 to TRBJ2-7, with 7 bases matching TRBD1. V lost 0 bases and J lost 3; bases outside the gene matches: 8. CDR1 is LGHNA, CDR2 YNFKEQ, per germline. The CDR3 loop spans 16 amino acids. For the CDR3, the DNA is TGTGCCAGCAGCCAAGAGCCGCCAGGGGGTCTCTACGAGCAGTACTTC. Amino acid sequence: CASSQEPPGGLYEQYF.

This clonotype was seen only a few times. The rearrangement links TRBV5-6 to TRBJ2-2; D gene ambiguous. V lost 2 bases and J 6 bases, leaving 8 bases between the germline ends. Germline CDR1 and CDR2: SGHDT and YYEEEE. The CDR3 spans 13 residues. CDR3 loop: CASSFGASGELFF. CDR3 sequence (DNA): TGTGCCAGCAGCTTCGGAGCCTCCGGGGAGCTGTTTTTT.

The V call is TRBV29-1, the J call TRBJ2-7, with D perhaps TRBD1 (5 bases). The CDR3 extends over 14 amino acids. Trimming pared 0 bases from V and 2 bases from J, leaving 11 bases between. CDR1 is SQVTM, CDR2 ANQGSEA, per germline. The DNA of the CDR3 is TGCAGCGTTGAAGACCCCAGGGTTCCCTACGAGCAGTACTTC. Amino acids: CSVEDPRVPYEQYF.

This clonotype was seen a few times. The junction departs from the called germline gene at one end, perhaps through a read error. The V and J genes are TRBV5-1 and TRBJ2-3, with 9 bases aligning to TRBD1. The V gene's germline CDR1 is SGHRS and CDR2 YFSETQ. The CDR3 runs to 15 residues. The CDR3 DNA sequence: TGCGCCAGCACCTTGGGGGACAGGGTAGGAGATACGCAGTATTTT. It codes for CASTLGDRVGDTQYF.

This clonotype has a handful of counts. The CDR3 DNA sequence: TGTGCCAGCAGTGGAAGATCCTTTGGGGAGCCCCAGCATTTT. Protein: CASSGRSFGEPQHF. The genes are TRBV2 and TRBJ1-5; D gene uncertain. CDR1 and CDR2 (germline): SNHLY, FYNNEI. CDR3 length: 14 amino acids. Trimming pared 4 bases from V and 8 bases from J, leaving 15 bases between.

This clonotype has just a few counts. This chain uses TRBV5-1 with TRBJ2-3, with 8 positions matching TRBD2. V was clipped by 1 base and J by 7 bases; unmatched bases: 8. The CDR3 is made up of 15 amino acids. Germline V gene data show CDR1 as SGHRS and CDR2 as YFSETQ. The CDR3 DNA reads TGCGCCAGCAGCTTGATTCCAGCGGGAGACTATACGCAGTATTTT. Encoded protein: CASSLIPAGDYTQYF.

This clonotype has a handful of counts. This chain links TRBV5-1 with TRBJ1-3; no reliable D call. The CDR3 runs 17 residues. Germline V gene data show CDR1 as SGHRS and CDR2 as YFSETQ. Between the trimmed V and J ends, which lost 0 bases and 0 bases, there was a span of 13 bases. This CDR3 is CASSLGRGADSGNTIYF. CDR3 nucleotide sequence: TGCGCCAGCAGCTTGGGGAGAGGCGCGGACTCTGGAAACACCATATATTTT.